The clone carrying this T cell receptor beta chain was detected many times. Its matching antigen is unknown. The CDR3 is 16 residues long. The trim removed 0 bases at V and 7 bases at J, leaving 4 bases unmatched. CDR1 and CDR2 (germline): MNHEY, SVGAGI. Synthesis of TCR cDNA relied on 5'RACE template switching, which attached a universal primer site and UMIs. Each CDR3 protein gets one entry after TCRdb re-called the 5' RACE reads with MiXCR. The sample lists about 340,000 distinct CDR3 sequences, 8.7% occurring once. This specimen comes from a study of T cells after yellow fever vaccination. Notes on the study in general: Contamination of FACS-sorted repertoires by abundant clonotypes from the bulk population could occur. Once the booster was given, most primary-vaccination clones reappeared, at about 96% for CD4 and over 75% for CD8.

The sample was PBMCs, taken on the day of the first yellow fever vaccination. This TCR was recovered from a young man who received the YFV17D yellow fever vaccine. The chain recombines TRBV6-5 with TRBJ2-1, with 12 bases identical to TRBD2. The chain's CDR3 is CASSYSSSGGANEQFF. The CDR3 DNA is TGTGCCAGCAGTTACTCCTCTAGCGGGGGGGCGAATGAGCAGTTCTTC.